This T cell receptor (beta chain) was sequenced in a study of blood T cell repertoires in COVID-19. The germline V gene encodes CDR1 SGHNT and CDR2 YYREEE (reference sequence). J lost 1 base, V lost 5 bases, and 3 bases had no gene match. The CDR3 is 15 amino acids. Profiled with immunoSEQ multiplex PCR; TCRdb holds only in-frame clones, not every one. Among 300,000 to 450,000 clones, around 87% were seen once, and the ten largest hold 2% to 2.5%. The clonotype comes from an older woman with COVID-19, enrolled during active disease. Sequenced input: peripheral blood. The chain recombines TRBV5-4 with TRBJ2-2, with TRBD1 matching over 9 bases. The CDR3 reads CASSRTGVNTGELFF. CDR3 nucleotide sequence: TGTGCCAGCAGTCGGACAGGGGTGAACACCGGGGAGCTGTTTTTT.